Presented here are 20 T cell receptor beta chains from one specimen sequenced in a study of blood T cell repertoires in COVID-19. Method: immunoSEQ multiplex PCR; TCRdb's copy keeps in-frame clones and lacks some. The sample shows about 120,000 clones, approximately 90% of them seen only once. Sequenced sample: peripheral blood. The receptors shown here come from a man aged 60 to 69 with COVID-19, enrolled during active disease.

The chain joins TRBV7-8 to TRBJ1-1, with D tentatively TRBD1 (5 bases). There are 15 residues in the CDR3. V gave up 6 bases and J gave up 0 bases, with 14 bases separating them. The V gene's germline CDR1 is SGHVS and CDR2 FQNEAQ. The CDR3 loop reads CASSLHRNMNTEAFF. CDR3 in DNA: TGTGCCAGCAGTCTCCACAGGAATATGAACACTGAAGCTTTCTTT. The whole variable domain, filled in from reference TRBV7-8 and TRBJ1-1, reads GAGVSQSPRYKVAKRGQDVALRCDPISGHVSLFWYQQALGQGPEFLTYFQNEAQLDKSGLPSDRFFAERPEGSVSTLKIQRTQQEDSAVYLCASSLHRNMNTEAFFGQGTRLTVV.

This chain uses TRBV4-2 with TRBJ2-7; 8 bases are shared with TRBD2. After removal of 1 base from V and 4 bases from J, the junction contained 6 bases not matched to a gene. The CDR3 consists of 15 residues. Per the germline V gene, CDR1 is LGHNA and CDR2 is YNFKEQ. The chain's CDR3 is CASSQAPGGHYEQYF. CDR3 nucleotides: TGTGCCAGCAGCCAAGCCCCGGGGGGGCATTACGAGCAGTACTTC.

The J gene is TRBJ1-1, the V gene TRBV2; unclear D gene. Trimming cost V 10 bases and J 0 bases, with 12 bases left between them. Germline CDR1 is SNHLY and CDR2 is FYNNEI. The CDR3 loop spans 13 amino acids. The CDR3: CANTAELNTEAFF. Written as DNA, the CDR3 is TGTGCCAACACGGCGGAACTGAACACTGAAGCTTTCTTT.

V gene TRBV28 combines with J gene TRBJ2-2; maybe TRBD1 (5 bases). The V gene lost 5 bases and the J gene lost 3 bases, with 13 bases spanning the gap. This CDR3 region has 15 residues. Germline CDR1 is MDHEN and CDR2 is SYDVKM. CDR3 in amino acids: CASSRTKIDTGELFF. As DNA, the CDR3 is TGTGCCAGCAGTAGGACAAAGATCGACACCGGGGAGCTGTTTTTT.

J is TRBJ1-1 and V is TRBV6-5, with a possible D match to TRBD1 (5 bases). The germline V and J ends were trimmed by 10 bases and 8 bases, with 14 bases remaining between them. Germline-derived CDR1 and CDR2 are MNHEY and SVGAGI. This CDR3 has 11 amino acids. CDR3 coding DNA: TGTGCCACCCAACGGGGGTTAGAAGCTTTCTTT. Amino acids: CATQRGLEAFF.

The chain couples TRBV19 to TRBJ2-2, with TRBD1 matching over 9 bases. In germline, CDR1 is LNHDA, CDR2 SQIVND (reference sequence). Trimming removed 7 bases from V and 6 bases from J; junction bases left unmatched: 12. The CDR3 totals 16 residues. CDR3 DNA: TGTGCCAGTAAAAACCTTCCGGGACAGGGCTCCGGGGAGCTGTTTTTT. Amino acid sequence: CASKNLPGQGSGELFF.

The V gene is TRBV28, the J gene TRBJ2-5, with D possibly matching TRBD1 (5 bases). The ends were cut back, 8 bases at V and 4 bases at J, with 14 bases in the middle. This CDR3 has 13 amino acids. Germline loops: CDR1 MDHEN, CDR2 SYDVKM. The CDR3, as DNA: TGTGCCAGCCGCCGCAGGGCTACAGAGACCCAGTACTTC. Its translation: CASRRRATETQYF.

This chain joins TRBV6-5 and TRBJ2-3; 9 bases are shared with TRBD2. Germline assignment: CDR1 MNHEY and CDR2 SVGAGI. Trimming at V came to 0 bases and at J to 2 bases, leaving 3 bases not matched to a gene. The CDR3 is made up of 16 amino acids. The chain's CDR3 is CASSYSTSGFTDTQYF. The CDR3 coding sequence is TGTGCCAGCAGTTACTCGACTAGCGGATTCACAGATACGCAGTATTTT.

This rearrangement joins TRBV28 to TRBJ2-7; unclear D gene. The germline V gene encodes CDR1 MDHEN and CDR2 SYDVKM. V was clipped by 5 bases and J by 2 bases, with 13 bases between them. The CDR3 covers 14 residues. The DNA for the CDR3 is TGTGCCAGCAGTACTTGGTCCCAGGCCTACGAGCAGTACTTC. Translated: CASSTWSQAYEQYF.

V usage is TRBV7-9 and J usage is TRBJ1-3; 9 bases agree with TRBD1. The CDR3 runs to 14 residues. In germline, CDR1 is SEHNR, CDR2 FQNEAQ (reference sequence). The junction had 7 bases not matched to a gene; V was cut back by 5 bases and J by 8 bases. The CDR3 DNA follows: TGTGCCAGCAGCGGCGGGACAGGGTCAGACACCATATATTTT. This codes for CASSGGTGSDTIYF.

This chain links TRBV7-8 with TRBJ2-3; 9 nucleotides align to TRBD1. CDR3 length equals 21 residues. The germline gives CDR1 SGHVS, CDR2 FQNEAQ. The J segment lost 3 bases and the V segment lost 3 bases, leaving 22 bases of the junction unmatched. The CDR3, as DNA: TGTGCCAGCAGCTTCCGCCCGGACAGGGGAGGAGTTGACGGGAGAACAGATACGCAGTATTTT. It translates to CASSFRPDRGGVDGRTDTQYF.

The gene calls are TRBV5-4 and TRBJ1-1; 7 nucleotides line up with TRBD1. The CDR3 is made up of 14 amino acids. V shed 3 bases, J shed 5 bases, and the junction held 7 bases outside the gene matches. Per the germline V gene, CDR1 is SGHNT and CDR2 is YYREEE (reference sequence). The CDR3 DNA follows: TGTGCCAGCAGCTCGCCGGGACAGCGGACTGAAGCTTTCTTT. Translating it yields CASSSPGQRTEAFF.

The V and J genes are TRBV18 and TRBJ2-1; D is perhaps TRBD1 (6 bases). Germline V gene lookup returns CDR1 KGHSH and CDR2 LQKENI. The V and J ends lost 2 bases and 4 bases respectively, with 6 bases between them. This CDR3 has 13 amino acids. This CDR3 is CASSPGQYNEQFF. The CDR3 DNA follows: TGTGCCAGCTCACCAGGACAGTACAATGAGCAGTTCTTC.

The rearrangement links TRBV11-1 to TRBJ1-6; the match to TRBD1 covers 8 bases. Germline trimming cut 1 base from V and 7 bases from J; bases unmatched to any gene: 3. The CDR3 runs to 15 residues. The germline gives CDR1 SGHAT, CDR2 FQDESV (reference sequence). The CDR3 region has the DNA TGTGCCAGCAGCTTAGACCCAGGGGGCAATTCACCCCTCCACTTT. This encodes CASSLDPGGNSPLHF. The full variable domain, with the rest looked up from reference TRBV11-1 and TRBJ1-6, is EAEVAQSPRYKITEKSQAVAFWCDPISGHATLYWYRQILGQGPELLVQFQDESVVDDSQLPKDRFSAERLKGVDSTLKIQPAELGDSAMYLCASSLDPGGNSPLHFGNGTRLTVT.

V gene TRBV20-1 combines with J gene TRBJ1-1; the match to TRBD1 covers 8 bases. The CDR3 covers 15 residues. CDR1 is DFQATT and CDR2 is SNEGSKA in the germline V gene (reference sequence). The V and J ends lost 3 bases and 3 bases, in that order; junction bases with no gene match: 9. The CDR3 reads CSASQLTGADTEAFF. The CDR3 nucleotides are TGCAGTGCTAGTCAGCTGACAGGGGCGGACACTGAAGCTTTCTTT.

The rearrangement joins TRBV7-9 to TRBJ2-7, with TRBD1 matching 9 bases. The CDR3 runs 14 residues. CDR1 and CDR2 (germline): SEHNR, FQNEAQ (reference sequence). V gave up 3 bases and J gave up 3 bases; unmatched junction bases: 3. Here the CDR3 reads CASSFRDRVYEQYF. Here the CDR3 DNA reads TGTGCCAGCAGCTTCCGGGACAGGGTCTACGAGCAGTACTTC.

This clone showed up just once. The V gene is TRBV2, the J gene TRBJ2-1; maybe TRBD1 (7 bases). Trimming cost V 6 bases and J 9 bases, with 12 bases left between them. The CDR3 contains 12 residues. The germline gives CDR1 SNHLY, CDR2 FYNNEI. CDR3 nucleotides: TGTGCCAGCAGCTCCAGGGGGGCTGAGCAGTTCTTC. Amino acid sequence: CASSSRGAEQFF.

This chain links TRBV12-5 with TRBJ2-1, with 8 bases identical to TRBD2. CDR3 length: 16 residues. CDR1 is LGHNT, CDR2 FRNRAP, per germline. Trimming took 4 bases from V and 0 from J; bases not matched to a gene: 5. This CDR3 is CASGSALAGSYNEQFF. DNA of the CDR3: TGTGCTAGTGGTTCAGCTCTAGCGGGCTCCTACAATGAGCAGTTCTTC.

The CDR3 is CASSLAGTSYEQYF. CDR3 sequence (DNA): TGCGCCAGCAGCTTGGCGGGAACCAGCTACGAGCAGTACTTC. The V call is TRBV5-1, the J call TRBJ2-7, with D possibly TRBD2 on 5 matching bases. Trimming cost V 0 bases and J 3 bases, with 10 bases left between them. This CDR3 contains 14 residues. Germline V gene lookup returns CDR1 SGHRS and CDR2 YFSETQ.

The chain has TRBV19 and TRBJ1-2; a possible D gene is TRBD1 (6 bases). The CDR3 extends over 16 amino acids. V was trimmed by 3 bases and J by 4 bases, leaving 18 bases between them. The germline V gene has CDR1 LNHDA and CDR2 SQIVND (reference sequence). Here the CDR3 reads CASSILLQGSLYGYTF. CDR3 nucleotide sequence: TGTGCCAGTAGTATCCTCCTACAGGGCAGCCTCTATGGCTACACCTTC.